The 25 T cell receptor beta chains listed next were all sequenced from one sample in a study of post-analysis software for immune sequencing data. General observations from the study: Roughly 5 TRBV segments (TRBV5-6, TRBV5-1 and TRBV20-1 among them) occurred more frequently in patients than in controls.

The authors incorporated unique molecular identifiers into the TCR beta cDNA libraries. From the PCR reads, TCRdb called clonotypes with MiXCR, one entry per CDR3 protein. The table lists 250,000 to 300,000 distinct CDR3 sequences, about 40% of them singletons. No antigen has been assigned to these receptors. The sample comprised blood. Receptors were obtained from a girl aged 10 to 17 with multiple sclerosis.

In the case of this clonotype: An end of the junction differs from the germline gene, which may be a read error. V is TRBV5-1 and J is TRBJ2-1; D unresolved. This CDR3 has 11 amino acids. Germline CDR1 reads SGHRS; CDR2 reads YFSETQ. CDR3 loop: CACSLACEQFF. DNA of the CDR3: TGCGCCTGCAGCTTGGCCTGTGAGCAGTTCTTC.

Regarding this clonotype: Germline and junction disagree at one end, which may indicate a read error. The CDR3 bases are TGTGCCAGCAGCGTCACGGAAGACCAAGGGACCCAGTACTTC. Its translation is CASSVTEDQGTQYF. The chain links TRBV13 to TRBJ2-5; D call uncertain. From germline, CDR1 is PRHDT and CDR2 FYEKMQ (reference sequence). The CDR3 spans 14 residues.

Turning to this clonotype: This may be a read error: a much more frequent sequence differs by one nucleotide. This chain joins TRBV5-1 and TRBJ2-3; 7 bases are a match to TRBD2. Germline CDR1 SGHRS, CDR2 YFSETQ. CDR3 length: 15 residues. The J segment lost 3 bases and the V segment lost 0 bases, leaving 4 bases of the junction unmatched. The CDR3 DNA is TGCGCCAGCAGCTTGGAGCGGGGCTGGACAGATACGCAGTATTTT. Protein product: CASSLERGWTDTQYF.

This clonotype has a count of ten or more. The V call is TRBV15, the J call TRBJ2-1, with 8 bases identical to TRBD1. CDR3 length equals 15 residues. Per germline, CDR1 LNHNV and CDR2 YYDKDF (reference sequence). V dropped 5 bases and J dropped 4; count of bases not matched to a gene: 7. The CDR3 sequence: CATSSGTGRYNEQFF. CDR3 coding DNA: TGTGCCACCAGCTCCGGGACAGGAAGATACAATGAGCAGTTCTTC.

Concerning this clonotype itself: Germline is not matched at one junction end, which may reflect a read error. The chain combines TRBV12-3 or TRBV12-4 with TRBJ2-3, with 9 bases aligning to TRBD2. This CDR3 has 15 residues. The CDR3 DNA is TGTGCCAGCAGTCCTAGCGGGATGAGAACAGATACGCAATATTTT. This sequence encodes CASSPSGMRTDTQYF.

V is TRBV6-6 and J is TRBJ1-2; TRBD1 is a possible D gene (5 bases). Germline V gene data show CDR1 as MNHNY and CDR2 as SVGAGI (reference sequence). CDR3 length: 11 amino acids. V lost 8 bases and J lost 6, with 10 bases in between. The CDR3: CASVGGDGYTF. CDR3 DNA: TGTGCCAGCGTGGGAGGGGATGGCTACACCTTC.

This clonotype occurred a few times. DNA of the CDR3: TGTGCCAGCTCCCCCGACAGTCCTGGAAACACCATATATTTT. Its translation is CASSPDSPGNTIYF. This sequence joins TRBV18 and TRBJ1-3, with a tentative D call TRBD1 (5 bases). The CDR3 extends over 14 amino acids. Germline lookup yields CDR1 KGHSH and CDR2 LQKENI. V lost 6 bases, J lost 2 bases, and 11 bases lay in between.

This clonotype has a count of ten or more. This chain joins TRBV27 and TRBJ2-5; the D call may be TRBD1 or TRBD2 (6 bases each). CDR1 is MNHEY and CDR2 is SMNVEV in the germline V gene (reference sequence). There are 13 residues in the CDR3. Trimming shortened V by 6 bases and J by 5 bases, and 13 bases separated the two germline ends. CDR3 DNA: TGTGCCAGCAGAGGGGGGTCGAGGGAGACCCAGTACTTC. Its translation: CASRGGSRETQYF.

This clonotype turned up a few times. The chain joins TRBV19 to TRBJ1-5; a weak D match, TRBD1 (5 bases). The V end was cut by 5 bases, the J end by 3 bases, with 11 bases between. Germline CDR1 and CDR2: LNHDA and SQIVND (reference sequence). The CDR3 length is 14 residues. DNA for the CDR3: TGTGCCAGTAGTGGTCAGGGCGACAATCAGCCCCAGCATTTT. Amino acid sequence: CASSGQGDNQPQHF. The full variable domain, rest sourced from reference TRBV19 and TRBJ1-5, is DGGITQSPKYLFRKEGQNVTLSCEQNLNHDAMYWYRQDPGQGLRLIYYSQIVNDFQKGDIAEGYSVSREKKESFPLTVTSAQKNPTAFYLCASSGQGDNQPQHFGDGTRLSIL.

Many counts were recorded for this clonotype. V gene TRBV7-6 combines with J gene TRBJ1-1; 7 bases align to TRBD1. The CDR3 is 16 residues long. CDR1 and CDR2 (germline): SGHVS, FNYEAQ. V lost 4 bases and J lost 4; bases outside the gene matches: 12. CDR3 nucleotide sequence: TGTGCCAGCAGCTCCAGACAGGGTCTACTGGGCACTGAAGCTTTCTTT. Protein product: CASSSRQGLLGTEAFF.

This clonotype was seen many times. The rearrangement links TRBV7-2 to TRBJ2-3, with D tentatively TRBD1 (6 bases). Looked up from germline, CDR1 is SGHTA and CDR2 is FQGNSA. The V end was cut by 5 bases, the J end by 2 bases, with 11 bases between. This CDR3 is built from 14 residues. Here the CDR3 DNA reads TGTGCCAGCAGCCTTGACAGGTACACAGATACGCAGTATTTT. Amino acid sequence: CASSLDRYTDTQYF.

This chain links TRBV7-2 with TRBJ2-3; 8 positions match TRBD1. The germline V gene encodes CDR1 SGHTA and CDR2 FQGNSA. The CDR3 has 17 amino acids. Germline trimming cut 3 bases from V and 4 bases from J; bases unmatched to any gene: 12. The CDR3 DNA reads TGTGCCAGCAGCTTGGGGAGGACAGGGAGAGGTTCAGATACGCAGTATTTT. Translation gives CASSLGRTGRGSDTQYF.

This clonotype was seen ten or more times. V and J are TRBV11-1 and TRBJ1-2, with D maybe TRBD1 (5 bases). With 1 base removed from V and 8 bases from J, the gap between germline ends came to 11 bases. The CDR3 length is 13 residues. Germline V gene lookup returns CDR1 SGHAT and CDR2 FQDESV (reference sequence). The CDR3 sequence: CASSLEAGRGYTF. DNA for the CDR3: TGTGCCAGCAGCTTAGAGGCAGGGCGCGGCTACACCTTC.

This chain uses TRBV7-2 with TRBJ1-1; a weak D match, TRBD1 (6 bases). The germline CDR1 and CDR2 sequences are SGHTA and FQGNSA. Between the trimmed V and J ends, which lost 8 bases and 7 bases, there was a span of 11 bases. The CDR3 length is 11 residues. CDR3 DNA: TGTGCCAGCGAACAGGGCCTTGAAGCTTTCTTT. Translating gives CASEQGLEAFF.

This clonotype was counted at least ten times. The chain uses TRBV20-1 and TRBJ1-1, with 7 nucleotides matching TRBD1. This CDR3 comprises 12 residues. V was clipped by 5 bases and J by 5 bases; unmatched bases: 5. Germline CDR1 DFQATT, CDR2 SNEGSKA (reference sequence). The CDR3 bases are TGCAGTGCTTACAGGGGTGGGACTGAAGCTTTCTTT. Amino acid sequence: CSAYRGGTEAFF.

In this sample, this clonotype turned up once. The chain employs TRBV9 and TRBJ2-5; D might be TRBD1 (7 bases). V lost 0 bases to trimming and J lost 5 bases, with 11 bases between them. Germline-derived CDR1 and CDR2 are SGDLS and YYNGEE. This CDR3 has 14 amino acids. The CDR3 loop is CASSVEPGGETQYF. In nucleotides, the CDR3 is TGTGCCAGCAGCGTAGAGCCAGGGGGGGAGACCCAGTACTTC.

To note about this clonotype: A much bigger clone sits one base away, suggesting this may be a read error. This sequence joins TRBV12-5 and TRBJ2-1; 13 positions match TRBD2. The better agreement between TRBJ2-7 and the DNA end casts doubt on the J call. Germline V gives CDR1 LGHNT, CDR2 FRNRAP. This CDR3 contains 20 residues. The CDR3 nucleotides are TGTGCTAGTGGTTTCGACGGGACTAGCGGGGTCCCGAGCTCCTACAATGAGCAGTACTTC. This encodes CASGFDGTSGVPSSYNEQYF.

This clonotype was seen ten or more times. This chain joins TRBV6-1 and TRBJ2-1; D might be TRBD1 or TRBD2, each matching 5 bases. The ends were cut back, 3 bases at V and 7 bases at J, with 13 bases in the middle. CDR3 length: 14 residues. The V gene's germline CDR1 is MNHNS and CDR2 SASEGT. CDR3 bases: TGTGCCAGCAGTGAGAGGGCAGGGTCGAATGAGCAGTTCTTC. As protein: CASSERAGSNEQFF.

This clonotype has ten or more counts. The rearrangement joins TRBV7-9 to TRBJ1-2; D possibly corresponds to TRBD1 (5 bases). Germline V gene sequence: CDR1 SEHNR, CDR2 FQNEAQ (reference sequence). Deletions cut 2 bases from V and 0 bases from J, with 13 bases between. There are 16 residues in the CDR3. The CDR3 loop is CASSLTPGLTNYGYTF. The CDR3 DNA sequence: TGTGCCAGCAGCTTAACACCAGGGCTAACTAACTATGGCTACACCTTC.

This clonotype appeared a few times. This clone may be a read error of a much larger clone one base away. The chain links TRBV20-1 to TRBJ1-5; 8 positions agree with TRBD1. This CDR3 contains 15 residues. CDR1 DFQATT and CDR2 SNEGSKA come from the germline V gene (reference sequence). The CDR3 DNA follows: TGCAATGCTAAGCAGGGGGCAGTGGGCAATCAGCCCCAGCATTTT. Encoded protein: CNAKQGAVGNQPQHF.

This clonotype was detected many times. The chain has TRBV20-1 and TRBJ2-3; 7 nucleotides match TRBD2. This CDR3 region has 15 residues. The germline V gene encodes CDR1 DFQATT and CDR2 SNEGSKA (reference sequence). V lost 0 bases, J lost 0 bases, and 3 bases stayed unmatched. This chain's CDR3 is CSARDTSVSTDTQYF. The DNA for the CDR3 is TGCAGTGCTAGAGATACTAGCGTCAGCACAGATACGCAGTATTTT.

This clonotype was seen more than once but under ten times. This may stem from a read error, because a much larger clone lies one nucleotide away. V usage is TRBV9 and J usage is TRBJ2-1; D is possibly TRBD2 (6 bases). The J call may be incorrect, as the DNA end agrees better with TRBJ2-7. This CDR3 has 16 amino acids. From germline, CDR1 is SGDLS and CDR2 YYNGEE. CDR3 amino acids: CASSFIADVSYNEQYF. The DNA for the CDR3 is TGTGCCAGCAGCTTCATAGCGGATGTCTCCTACAATGAGCAGTACTTC.

V gene TRBV29-1 combines with J gene TRBJ2-7, with TRBD2 matching 7 bases. J was trimmed by 2 bases and V by 5 bases; bases with no gene match: 3. Germline V lookup: CDR1 SQVTM, CDR2 ANQGSEA. The CDR3 is 12 amino acids. In DNA form, the CDR3 reads TGCAGCGTTCGTGCGGGAGCCTACGAGCAGTACTTC. The encoded protein is CSVRAGAYEQYF.

There are a few counts of this clonotype. The rearrangement joins TRBV20-1 to TRBJ1-5; 7 nucleotides match TRBD1. This CDR3 contains 14 residues. Trimming cost V 4 bases and J 6 bases; bases outside gene matches: 9. CDR1 and CDR2 (germline): DFQATT, SNEGSKA (reference sequence). The CDR3 spells CSANGQALSQPQHF. DNA of the CDR3: TGCAGTGCTAACGGACAGGCGCTCAGTCAGCCCCAGCATTTT.

V is TRBV19 and J is TRBJ2-2, with D tentatively TRBD1 (6 bases). V was pared by 6 bases and J by 4 bases, with 12 bases between. This CDR3 contains 14 residues. Germline loops: CDR1 LNHDA, CDR2 SQIVND (reference sequence). In DNA, the CDR3 is TGTGCCAGTAGAACAGGGTCGATCACCGGGGAGCTGTTTTTT. This gives the protein CASRTGSITGELFF.